This T cell receptor beta chain was obtained from a study of naive and memory T cell subsets. Study conclusions and caveats: Expression changes during T cell differentiation may affect RNA-based TCR counts. Between naive and memory subsets, TCR abundance power law exponents differed.

On this clonotype itself: Antigen unknown.

The beta constant-region primer was an equimolar mix of two oligonucleotides covering TRBC1 and TRBC2. Ligated cDNA was amplified by four rounds of PCR with nested alpha and beta constant-region primers and SP2. One entry per CDR3 protein, called by TCRdb with MiXCR from the UMI-ligation and nested PCR reads. Altogether 100,000 to 150,000 distinct CDR3 sequences are present, about 36% being singletons, with the ten largest covering 0.9%. CMV status came from CD4+ T cell IFNgamma after overnight CMV lysate stimulation of fresh PBMCs. Four subsets defined by CD45RA and CD27 were sorted after CD3, CD4, CD8 and live/dead staining. Trimming took 1 base from V and 4 from J, leaving 4 bases between them. Germline-derived CDR1 and CDR2 are SGHRS and YFSETQ. The CDR3 is made up of 12 amino acids.

The source is a human donor in good health. The material sequenced was central memory CD4+ T cells from blood. The chain carries TRBV5-1 and TRBJ2-3, with D uncertain. The CDR3, as DNA: TGCGCCAGCAGCTTGCCTGCAGATACGCAGTATTTT. Translating it yields CASSLPADTQYF. The variable domain in full, completed from reference TRBV5-1 and TRBJ2-3, reads KAGVTQTPRYLIKTRGQQVTLSCSPISGHRSVSWYQQTPGQGLQFLFEYFSETQRNKGNFPGRFSGRQFSNSRSEMNVSTLELGDSALYLCASSLPADTQYFGPGTRLTVL.